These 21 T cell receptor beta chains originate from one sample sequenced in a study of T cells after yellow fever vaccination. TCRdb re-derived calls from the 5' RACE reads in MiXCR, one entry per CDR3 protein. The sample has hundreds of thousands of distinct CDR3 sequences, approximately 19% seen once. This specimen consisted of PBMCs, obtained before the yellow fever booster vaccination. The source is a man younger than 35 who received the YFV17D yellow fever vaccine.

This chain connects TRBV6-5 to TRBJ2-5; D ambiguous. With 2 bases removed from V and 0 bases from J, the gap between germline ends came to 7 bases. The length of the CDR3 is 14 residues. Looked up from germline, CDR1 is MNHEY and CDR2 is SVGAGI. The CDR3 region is CASSYADYQETQYF. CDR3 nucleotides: TGTGCCAGCAGTTACGCGGATTACCAAGAGACCCAGTACTTC.

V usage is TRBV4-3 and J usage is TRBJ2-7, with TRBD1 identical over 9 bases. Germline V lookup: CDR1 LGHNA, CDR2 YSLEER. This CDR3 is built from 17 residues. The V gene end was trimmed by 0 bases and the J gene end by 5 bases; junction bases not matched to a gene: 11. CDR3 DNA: TGCGCCAGCAGCCAAGAGCGGACAGGGGATCCTCGGAACGAGCAGTACTTC. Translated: CASSQERTGDPRNEQYF.

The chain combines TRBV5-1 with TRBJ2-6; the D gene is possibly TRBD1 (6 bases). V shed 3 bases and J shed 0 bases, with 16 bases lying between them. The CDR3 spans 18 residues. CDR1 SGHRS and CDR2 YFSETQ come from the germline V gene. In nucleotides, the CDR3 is TGCGCCAGCAGCTCCGCCACAGGGATTTCCTCTGGGGCCAACGTCCTGACTTTC. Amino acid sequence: CASSSATGISSGANVLTF.

CDR3 in amino acids: CASSGGTGGSYNEQFF. CDR3 nucleotide sequence: TGCGCCAGCAGTGGCGGGACTGGTGGCTCCTACAATGAGCAGTTCTTC. The rearrangement links TRBV5-1 to TRBJ2-1; a possible D gene is TRBD2 (6 bases). The CDR3 has 16 amino acids. Trimming left V 5 bases short and J 0 bases short, with 15 bases between. Germline-derived CDR1 and CDR2 are SGHRS and YFSETQ.

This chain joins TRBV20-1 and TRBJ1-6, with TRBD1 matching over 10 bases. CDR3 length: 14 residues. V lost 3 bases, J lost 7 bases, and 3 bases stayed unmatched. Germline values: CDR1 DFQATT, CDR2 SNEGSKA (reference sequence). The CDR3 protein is CSARRTGGNSPLHF. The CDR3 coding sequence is TGCAGTGCTAGGAGGACAGGGGGAAATTCACCCCTCCACTTT.

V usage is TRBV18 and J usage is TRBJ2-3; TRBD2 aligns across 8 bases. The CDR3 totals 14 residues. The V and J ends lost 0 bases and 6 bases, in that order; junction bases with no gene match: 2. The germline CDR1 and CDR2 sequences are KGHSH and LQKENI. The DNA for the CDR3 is TGTGCCAGCTCACCACCAGCGGGGGTGGATACGCAGTATTTT. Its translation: CASSPPAGVDTQYF. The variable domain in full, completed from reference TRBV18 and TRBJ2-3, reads NAGVMQNPRHLVRRRGQEARLRCSPMKGHSHVYWYRQLPEEGLKFMVYLQKENIIDESGMPKERFSAEFPKEGPSILRIQQVVRGDSAAYFCASSPPAGVDTQYFGPGTRLTVL.

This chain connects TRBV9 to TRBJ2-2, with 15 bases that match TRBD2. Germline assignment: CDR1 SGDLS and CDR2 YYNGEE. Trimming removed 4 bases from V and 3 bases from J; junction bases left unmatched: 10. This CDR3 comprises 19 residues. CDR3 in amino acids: CASSILSGTSGGYTGELFF. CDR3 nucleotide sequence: TGTGCCAGCAGCATTCTCTCCGGGACTAGCGGGGGGTACACCGGGGAGCTGTTTTTT.

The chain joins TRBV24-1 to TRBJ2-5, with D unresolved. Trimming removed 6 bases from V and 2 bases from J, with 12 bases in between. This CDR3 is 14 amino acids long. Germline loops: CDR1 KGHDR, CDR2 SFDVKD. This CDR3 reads CATSSSRSQETQYF. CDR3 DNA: TGTGCCACCAGTAGCAGTAGGTCGCAAGAGACCCAGTACTTC.

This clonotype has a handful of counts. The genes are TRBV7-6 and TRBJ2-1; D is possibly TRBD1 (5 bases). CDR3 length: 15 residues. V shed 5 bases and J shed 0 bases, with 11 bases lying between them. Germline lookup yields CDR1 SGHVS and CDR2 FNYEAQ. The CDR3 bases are TGTGCCAGCAGCCGAGGACAAGGCTCCTACAATGAGCAGTTCTTC. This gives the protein CASSRGQGSYNEQFF.

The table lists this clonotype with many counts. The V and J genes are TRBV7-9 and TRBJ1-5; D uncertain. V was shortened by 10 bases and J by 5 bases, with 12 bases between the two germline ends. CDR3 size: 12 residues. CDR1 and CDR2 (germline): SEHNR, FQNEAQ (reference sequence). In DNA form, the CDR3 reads TGTGCCACCCAAAGGATAGATCAGCCCCAGCATTTT. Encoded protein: CATQRIDQPQHF.

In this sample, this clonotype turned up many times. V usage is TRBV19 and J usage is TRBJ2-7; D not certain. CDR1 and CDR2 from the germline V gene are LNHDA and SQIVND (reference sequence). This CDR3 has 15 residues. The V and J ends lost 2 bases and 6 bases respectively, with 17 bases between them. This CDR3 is CASSIPRPLKCEQYV. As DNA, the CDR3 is TGTGCCAGTAGTATACCCAGGCCGCTAAAGTGCGAGCAGTACGTC.

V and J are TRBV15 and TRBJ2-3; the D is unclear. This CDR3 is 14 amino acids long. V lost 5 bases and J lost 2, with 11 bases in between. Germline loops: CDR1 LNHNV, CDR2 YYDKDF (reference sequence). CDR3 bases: TGTGCCACCAGCGGGTCCCTGTCCACAGATACGCAGTATTTT. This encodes CATSGSLSTDTQYF.

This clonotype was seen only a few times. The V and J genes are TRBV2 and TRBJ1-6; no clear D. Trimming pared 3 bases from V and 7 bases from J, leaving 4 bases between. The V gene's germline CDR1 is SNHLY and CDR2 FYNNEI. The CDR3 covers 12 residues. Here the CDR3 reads CASSDTNSPLHF. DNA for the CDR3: TGTGCCAGCAGTGATACGAATTCACCCCTCCACTTT.

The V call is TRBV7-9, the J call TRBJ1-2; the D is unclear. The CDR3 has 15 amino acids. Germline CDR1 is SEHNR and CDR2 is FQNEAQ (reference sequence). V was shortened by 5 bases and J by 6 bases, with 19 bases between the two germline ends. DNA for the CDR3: TGTGCCAGCAGCCCGCCCGGGGTTTTAGTGGATGGCTACACCTTC. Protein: CASSPPGVLVDGYTF. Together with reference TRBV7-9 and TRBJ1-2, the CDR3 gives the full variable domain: DTGVSQNPRHKITKRGQNVTFRCDPISEHNRLYWYRQTLGQGPEFLTYFQNEAQLEKSRLLSDRFSAERPKGSFSTLEIQRTEQGDSAMYLCASSPPGVLVDGYTFGSGTRLTVV.

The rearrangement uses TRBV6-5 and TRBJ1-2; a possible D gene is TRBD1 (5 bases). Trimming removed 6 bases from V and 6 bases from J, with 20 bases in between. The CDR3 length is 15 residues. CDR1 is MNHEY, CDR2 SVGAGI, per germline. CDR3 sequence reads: CASRTPGGFKNGYTF. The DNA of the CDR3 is TGTGCCAGCAGGACCCCGGGGGGGTTCAAAAATGGCTACACCTTC.

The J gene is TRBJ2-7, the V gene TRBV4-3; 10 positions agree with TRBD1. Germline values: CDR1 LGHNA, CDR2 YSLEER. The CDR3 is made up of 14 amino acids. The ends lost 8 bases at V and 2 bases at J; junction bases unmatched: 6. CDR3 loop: CASRQGQGPYEQYF. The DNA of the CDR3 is TGCGCCAGCCGACAGGGACAGGGGCCCTACGAGCAGTACTTC.

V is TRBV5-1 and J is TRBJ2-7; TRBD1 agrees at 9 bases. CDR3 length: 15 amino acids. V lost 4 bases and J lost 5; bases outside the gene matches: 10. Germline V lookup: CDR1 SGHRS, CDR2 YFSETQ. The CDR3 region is CASSPGDRATHEQYF. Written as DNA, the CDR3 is TGCGCCAGCAGCCCGGGGGACAGGGCGACCCACGAGCAGTACTTC.

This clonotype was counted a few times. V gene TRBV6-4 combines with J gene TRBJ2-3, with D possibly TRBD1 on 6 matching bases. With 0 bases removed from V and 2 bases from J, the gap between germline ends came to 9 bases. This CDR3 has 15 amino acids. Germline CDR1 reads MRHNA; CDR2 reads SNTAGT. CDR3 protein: CASSDSLGATDTQYF. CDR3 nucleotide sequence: TGTGCCAGCAGTGACTCTTTGGGGGCCACAGATACGCAGTATTTT.

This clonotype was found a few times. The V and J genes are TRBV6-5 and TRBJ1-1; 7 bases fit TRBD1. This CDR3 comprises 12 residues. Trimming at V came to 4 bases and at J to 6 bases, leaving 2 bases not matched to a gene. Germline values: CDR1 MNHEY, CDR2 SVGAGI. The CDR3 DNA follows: TGTGCCAGCAGTTCACAGGGGCCTGAAGCTTTCTTT. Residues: CASSSQGPEAFF.

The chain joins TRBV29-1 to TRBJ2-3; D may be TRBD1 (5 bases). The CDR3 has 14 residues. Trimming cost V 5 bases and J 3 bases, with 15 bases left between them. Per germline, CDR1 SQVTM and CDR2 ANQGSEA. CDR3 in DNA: TGCAGCGTTTGGGGCAGGGTAATGACAGATACGCAGTATTTT. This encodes CSVWGRVMTDTQYF.

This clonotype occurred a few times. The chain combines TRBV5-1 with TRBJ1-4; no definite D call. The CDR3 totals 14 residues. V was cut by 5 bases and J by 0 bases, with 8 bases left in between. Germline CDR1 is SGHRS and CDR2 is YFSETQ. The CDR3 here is CASREASTNEKLFF. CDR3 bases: TGCGCCAGCAGGGAGGCTTCAACTAATGAAAAACTGTTTTTT.